These T cell receptor beta chains were read from a single sample in a study of shared clonotypes between healthy human individuals. Measured with immunoSEQ multiplex PCR; TCRdb has only the in-frame clones, and not every one. The sample lists under 2,500,000 clones, more than 90% occurring once. The sequenced sample was naive CD4+ T cells sorted from blood. These receptor sequences come from a man between 18 and 35 years old in good health. CDR3s include the opening cysteine and the closing phenylalanine or tryptophan. Fields, in order: D gene, V gene, clone size, J gene, CDR3 protein, CDR3 DNA. The D gene is left open where the match is weak. Size is omitted from some rows. Given values are once, few, many or a class for expanded clones.

D: TRBD1; V: TRBV5-1; size: once; J: TRBJ2-6; CDR3: CASSRTGGLFLSGANVLTF; DNA: TGCGCCAGCAGCCGGACAGGAGGTCTCTTCCTCTCTGGGGCCAACGTCCTGACTTTC
D: NA; V: TRBV27; size: NA; J: TRBJ1-6; CDR3: CASRVQGLVGNSPLHF; DNA: TGTGCCAGCAGGGTTCAAGGGTTGGTGGGTAATTCACCCCTCCACTTT
D: NA; V: TRBV2; size: NA; J: TRBJ2-2; CDR3: CASISELPNTGELFF; DNA: TGTGCCAGCATTTCCGAACTCCCGAACACCGGGGAGCTGTTTTTT
D: NA; V: TRBV27; size: NA; J: TRBJ2-7; CDR3: CASSPGTVPYEQYF; DNA: TGTGCCAGCAGTCCCGGGACCGTACCATACGAGCAGTACTTC
D: NA; V: TRBV9; size: NA; J: TRBJ1-3; CDR3: CASSVGRDSGNTIYF; DNA: TGTGCCAGCAGCGTAGGACGGGACTCTGGAAACACCATATATTTT
D: NA; V: TRBV4-2; size: NA; J: TRBJ2-1; CDR3: CASRPVGVREQFF; DNA: TGTGCCAGCAGACCCGTGGGGGTGCGTGAGCAGTTCTTC
D: TRBD1; V: TRBV19; size: NA; J: TRBJ2-2; CDR3: CASKTGQGDTGELFF; DNA: TGTGCCAGTAAAACAGGACAGGGGGACACCGGGGAGCTGTTTTTT
D: TRBD2; V: TRBV5-1; size: NA; J: TRBJ2-2; CDR3: CASSLEGTKNTGELFF; DNA: TGCGCCAGCAGCTTGGAGGGGACTAAAAACACCGGGGAGCTGTTTTTT
D: NA; V: TRBV7-9; size: NA; J: TRBJ1-3; CDR3: CASSPRGRGNTIYF; DNA: TGTGCCAGCAGCCCCCGGGGGAGAGGAAACACCATATATTTT
D: NA; V: TRBV7-3; size: NA; J: TRBJ1-1; CDR3: CASSLTRAQNTEAFF; DNA: TGTGCCAGCAGCTTAACCAGGGCACAGAACACTGAAGCTTTCTTT
D: TRBD2; V: TRBV18; size: NA; J: TRBJ2-2; CDR3: CASSGTRAGELFF; DNA: TGTGCCAGCTCTGGGACTAGGGCCGGGGAGCTGTTTTTT
D: NA; V: TRBV28; size: NA; J: TRBJ2-5; CDR3: CASSLRGETQYF; DNA: TGTGCCAGCAGTTTAAGAGGAGAGACCCAGTACTTC
D: NA; V: TRBV5-1; size: NA; J: TRBJ1-2; CDR3: CASSFGGTNYGYTF; DNA: TGCGCCAGCAGCTTTGGCGGGACTAACTATGGCTACACCTTC
D: TRBD2; V: TRBV2; size: NA; J: TRBJ2-5; CDR3: CASNPLGGQETQYF; DNA: TGTGCCAGCAACCCCTTGGGGGGGCAAGAGACCCAGTACTTC
D: NA; V: TRBV30; size: NA; J: TRBJ2-5; CDR3: CAWSGGGRETQYF; DNA: TGTGCCTGGAGTGGAGGGGGGCGAGAGACCCAGTACTTC
D: TRBD1; V: TRBV19; size: NA; J: TRBJ1-1; CDR3: CASSIGGQAPRTEAFF; DNA: TGTGCCAGTAGTATCGGGGGACAGGCCCCGCGGACTGAAGCTTTCTTT
D: TRBD1; V: TRBV25-1; size: NA; J: TRBJ1-2; CDR3: CASSVDRGYGYTF; DNA: TGTGCCAGCAGCGTTGACAGGGGCTATGGCTACACCTTC
D: NA; V: TRBV30; size: NA; J: TRBJ1-2; CDR3: CAWSQVRGVYYGYTF; DNA: TGTGCCTGGAGTCAGGTCCGTGGGGTCTACTATGGCTACACCTTC
D: NA; V: TRBV6-4; size: NA; J: TRBJ1-3; CDR3: CASSDSSSHSGNTIYF; DNA: TGTGCCAGCAGTGACTCGAGTTCCCATTCTGGAAACACCATATATTTT
D: NA; V: TRBV7-8; size: NA; J: TRBJ1-1; CDR3: CASSPRTEAFF; DNA: TGTGCCAGCAGCCCCCGAACTGAAGCTTTCTTT
D: NA; V: TRBV7-9; size: NA; J: TRBJ2-7; CDR3: CASSLVGSAGYEQYF; DNA: TGTGCCAGCAGTCTAGTGGGCTCGGCGGGGTACGAGCAGTACTTC
D: NA; V: TRBV5-1; size: once; J: TRBJ2-3; CDR3: CASSLAGEDTQYF; DNA: TGCGCCAGCAGCTTGGCCGGTGAGGATACGCAGTATTTT